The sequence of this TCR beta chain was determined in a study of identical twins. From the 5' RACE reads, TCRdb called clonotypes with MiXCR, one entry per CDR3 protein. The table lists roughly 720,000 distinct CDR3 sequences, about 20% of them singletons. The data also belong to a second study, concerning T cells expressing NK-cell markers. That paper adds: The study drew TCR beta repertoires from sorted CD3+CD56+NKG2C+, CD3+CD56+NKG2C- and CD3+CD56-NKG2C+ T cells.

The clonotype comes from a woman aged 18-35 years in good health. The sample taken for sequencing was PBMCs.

CDR3 protein: CASSLGSPDTQYF. In DNA, the CDR3 is TGTGCCAGCAGCTTGGGGTCCCCAGATACGCAGTATTTT. This chain joins TRBV5-6 and TRBJ2-3; D remains ambiguous. Germline V lookup: CDR1 SGHDT, CDR2 YYEEEE. Trimming took 0 bases from V and 4 from J, leaving 6 bases between them. The CDR3 is 13 amino acids.